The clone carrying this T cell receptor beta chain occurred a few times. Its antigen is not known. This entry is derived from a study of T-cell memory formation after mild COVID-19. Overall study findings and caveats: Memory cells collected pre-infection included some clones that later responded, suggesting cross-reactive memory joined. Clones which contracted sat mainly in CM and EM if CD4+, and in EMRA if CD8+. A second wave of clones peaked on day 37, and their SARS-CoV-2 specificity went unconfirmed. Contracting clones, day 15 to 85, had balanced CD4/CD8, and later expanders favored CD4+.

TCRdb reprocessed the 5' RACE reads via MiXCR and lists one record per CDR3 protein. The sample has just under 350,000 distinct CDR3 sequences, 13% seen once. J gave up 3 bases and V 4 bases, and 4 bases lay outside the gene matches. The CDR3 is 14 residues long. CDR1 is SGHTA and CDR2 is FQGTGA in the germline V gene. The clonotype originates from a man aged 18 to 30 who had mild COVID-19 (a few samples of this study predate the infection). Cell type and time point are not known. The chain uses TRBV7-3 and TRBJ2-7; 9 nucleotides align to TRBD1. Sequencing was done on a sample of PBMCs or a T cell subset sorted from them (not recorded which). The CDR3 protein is CASSSMTGGYEQYF. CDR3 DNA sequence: TGTGCCAGCAGCTCAATGACAGGGGGCTACGAGCAGTACTTC. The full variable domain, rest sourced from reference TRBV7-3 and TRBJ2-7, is GAGVSQTPSNKVTEKGKYVELRCDPISGHTALYWYRQSLGQGPEFLIYFQGTGAADDSGLPNDRFFAVRPEGSVSTLKIQRTERGDSAVYLCASSSMTGGYEQYFGPGTRLTVT.